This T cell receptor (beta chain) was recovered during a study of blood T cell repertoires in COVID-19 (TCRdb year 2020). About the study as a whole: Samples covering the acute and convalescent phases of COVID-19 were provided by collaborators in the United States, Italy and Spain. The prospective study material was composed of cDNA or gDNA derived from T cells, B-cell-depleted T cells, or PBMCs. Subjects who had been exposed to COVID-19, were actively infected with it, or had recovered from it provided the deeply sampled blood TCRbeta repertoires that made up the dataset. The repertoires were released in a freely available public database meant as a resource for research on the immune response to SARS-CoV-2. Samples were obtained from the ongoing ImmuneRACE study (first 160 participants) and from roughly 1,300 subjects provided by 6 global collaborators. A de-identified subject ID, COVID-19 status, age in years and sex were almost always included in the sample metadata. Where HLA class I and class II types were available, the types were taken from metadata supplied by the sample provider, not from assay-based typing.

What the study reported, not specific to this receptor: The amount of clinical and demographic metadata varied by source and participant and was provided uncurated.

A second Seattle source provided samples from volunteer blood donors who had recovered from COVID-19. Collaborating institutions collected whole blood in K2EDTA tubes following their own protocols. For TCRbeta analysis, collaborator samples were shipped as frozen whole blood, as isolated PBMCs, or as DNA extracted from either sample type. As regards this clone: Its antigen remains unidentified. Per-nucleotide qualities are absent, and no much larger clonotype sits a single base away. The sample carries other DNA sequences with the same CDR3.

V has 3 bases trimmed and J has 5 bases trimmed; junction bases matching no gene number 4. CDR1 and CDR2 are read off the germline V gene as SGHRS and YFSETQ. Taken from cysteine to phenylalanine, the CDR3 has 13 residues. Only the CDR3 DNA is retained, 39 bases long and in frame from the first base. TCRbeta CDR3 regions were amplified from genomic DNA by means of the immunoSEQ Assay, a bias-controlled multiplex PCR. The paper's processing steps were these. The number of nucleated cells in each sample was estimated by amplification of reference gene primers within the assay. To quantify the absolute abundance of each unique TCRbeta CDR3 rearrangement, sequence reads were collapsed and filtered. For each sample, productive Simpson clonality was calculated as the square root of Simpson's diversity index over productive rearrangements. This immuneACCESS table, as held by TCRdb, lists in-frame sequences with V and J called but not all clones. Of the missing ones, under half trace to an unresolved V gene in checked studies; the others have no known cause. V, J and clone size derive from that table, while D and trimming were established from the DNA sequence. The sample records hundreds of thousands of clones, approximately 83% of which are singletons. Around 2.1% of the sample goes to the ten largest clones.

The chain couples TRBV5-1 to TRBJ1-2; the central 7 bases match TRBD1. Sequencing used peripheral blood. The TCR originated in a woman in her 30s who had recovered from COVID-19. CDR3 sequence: CASSSDRVYGYTF. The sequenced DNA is TGCGCCAGCAGCTCCGACAGGGTGTATGGCTACACCTTC.